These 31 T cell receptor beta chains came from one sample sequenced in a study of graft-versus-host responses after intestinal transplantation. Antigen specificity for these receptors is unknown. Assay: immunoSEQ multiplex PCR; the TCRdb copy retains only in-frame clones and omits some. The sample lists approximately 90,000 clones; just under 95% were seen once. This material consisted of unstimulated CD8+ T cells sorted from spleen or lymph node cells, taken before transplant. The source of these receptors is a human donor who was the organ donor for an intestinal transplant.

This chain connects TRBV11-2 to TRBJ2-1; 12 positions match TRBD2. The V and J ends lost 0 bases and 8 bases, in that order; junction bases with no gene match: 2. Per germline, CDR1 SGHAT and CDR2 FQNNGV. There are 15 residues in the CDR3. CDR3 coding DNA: TGTGCCAGCAGCTTAGAACTAGCGGGGGGCCATGAGCAGTTCTTC. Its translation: CASSLELAGGHEQFF.

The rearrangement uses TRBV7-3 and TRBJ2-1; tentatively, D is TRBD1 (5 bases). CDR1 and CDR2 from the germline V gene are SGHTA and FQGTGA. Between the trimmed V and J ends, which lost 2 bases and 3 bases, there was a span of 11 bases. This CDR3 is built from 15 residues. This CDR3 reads CASSLWVRDYNEQFF. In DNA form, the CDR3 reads TGTGCCAGCAGCTTATGGGTCAGGGACTACAATGAGCAGTTCTTC.

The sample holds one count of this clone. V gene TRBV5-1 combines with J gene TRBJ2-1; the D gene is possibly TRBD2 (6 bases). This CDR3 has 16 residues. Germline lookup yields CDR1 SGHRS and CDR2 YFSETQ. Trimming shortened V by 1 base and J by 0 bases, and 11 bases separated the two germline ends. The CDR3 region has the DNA TGCGCCAGCAGCTTGAAGGTGGGGGGCTCCTACAATGAGCAGTTCTTC. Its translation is CASSLKVGGSYNEQFF. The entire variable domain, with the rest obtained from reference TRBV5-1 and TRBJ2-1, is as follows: KAGVTQTPRYLIKTRGQQVTLSCSPISGHRSVSWYQQTPGQGLQFLFEYFSETQRNKGNFPGRFSGRQFSNSRSEMNVSTLELGDSALYLCASSLKVGGSYNEQFFGPGTRLTVL.

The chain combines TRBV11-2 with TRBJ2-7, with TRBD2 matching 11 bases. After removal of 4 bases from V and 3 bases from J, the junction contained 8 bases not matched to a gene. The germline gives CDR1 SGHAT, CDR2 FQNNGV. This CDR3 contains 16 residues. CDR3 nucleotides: TGTGCCAGCAGCTACGTACTAGCGGGGGCAAACTACGAGCAGTACTTC. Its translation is CASSYVLAGANYEQYF. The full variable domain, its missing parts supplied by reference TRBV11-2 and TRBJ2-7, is EAGVAQSPRYKIIEKRQSVAFWCNPISGHATLYWYQQILGQGPKLLIQFQNNGVVDDSQLPKDRFSAERLKGVDSTLKIQPAKLEDSAVYLCASSYVLAGANYEQYFGPGTRLTVT.

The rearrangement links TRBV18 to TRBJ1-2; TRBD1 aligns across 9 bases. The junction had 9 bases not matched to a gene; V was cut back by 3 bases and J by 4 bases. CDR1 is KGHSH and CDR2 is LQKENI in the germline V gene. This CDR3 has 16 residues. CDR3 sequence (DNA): TGTGCCAGCTCACCTTGGGACAGGGAGCTGGGCTATGGCTACACCTTC. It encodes CASSPWDRELGYGYTF.

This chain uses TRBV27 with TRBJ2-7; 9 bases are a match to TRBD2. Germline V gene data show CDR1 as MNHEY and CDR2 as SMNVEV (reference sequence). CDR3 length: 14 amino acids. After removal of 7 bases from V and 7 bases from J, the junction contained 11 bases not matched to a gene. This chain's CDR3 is CASTPGTSPWEQYF. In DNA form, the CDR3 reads TGTGCCAGCACCCCCGGGACTAGCCCTTGGGAGCAGTACTTC.

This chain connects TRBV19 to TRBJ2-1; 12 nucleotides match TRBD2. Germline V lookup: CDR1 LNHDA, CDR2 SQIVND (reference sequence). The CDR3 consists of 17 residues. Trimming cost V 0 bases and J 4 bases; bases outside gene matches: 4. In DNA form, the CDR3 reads TGTGCCAGTAGTATAGAACTAGCGGGGGGCCCATACAATGAGCAGTTCTTC. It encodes CASSIELAGGPYNEQFF.

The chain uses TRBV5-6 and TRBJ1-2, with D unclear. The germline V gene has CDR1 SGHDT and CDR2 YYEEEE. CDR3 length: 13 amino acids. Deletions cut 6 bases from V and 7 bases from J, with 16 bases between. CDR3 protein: CASTLSGTLGYTF. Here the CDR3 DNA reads TGTGCCAGCACCCTGTCCGGTACCCTTGGCTACACCTTC.

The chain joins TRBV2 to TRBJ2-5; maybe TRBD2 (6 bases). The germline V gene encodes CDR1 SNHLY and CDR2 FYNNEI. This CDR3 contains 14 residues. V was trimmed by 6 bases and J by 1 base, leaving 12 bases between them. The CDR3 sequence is CASSPAGTQETQYF. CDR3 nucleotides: TGTGCCAGCAGCCCCGCGGGGACCCAAGAGACCCAGTACTTC. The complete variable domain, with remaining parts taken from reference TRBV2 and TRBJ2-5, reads EPEVTQTPSHQVTQMGQEVILRCVPISNHLYFYWYRQILGQKVEFLVSFYNNEISEKSEIFDDQFSVERPDGSNFTLKIRSTKLEDSAMYFCASSPAGTQETQYFGPGTRLLVL.

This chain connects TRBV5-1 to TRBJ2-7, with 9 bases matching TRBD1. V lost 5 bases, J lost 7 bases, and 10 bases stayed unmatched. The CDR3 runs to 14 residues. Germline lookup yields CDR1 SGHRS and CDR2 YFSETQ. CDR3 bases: TGCGCCAGCAGGAGGGGACAGGGTAAGGGGGAGCAGTACTTC. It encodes CASRRGQGKGEQYF. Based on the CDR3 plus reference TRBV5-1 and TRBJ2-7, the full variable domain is KAGVTQTPRYLIKTRGQQVTLSCSPISGHRSVSWYQQTPGQGLQFLFEYFSETQRNKGNFPGRFSGRQFSNSRSEMNVSTLELGDSALYLCASRRGQGKGEQYFGPGTRLTVT.

Here the CDR3 DNA reads TGTGCCAGCAGCTCCAGGGATTCGAACACTGAAGCTTTCTTT. Encoded protein: CASSSRDSNTEAFF. The rearrangement links TRBV13 to TRBJ1-1; a weak D match, TRBD1 (5 bases). CDR1 PRHDT and CDR2 FYEKMQ come from the germline V gene (reference sequence). V shed 4 bases and J shed 1 base, with 10 bases lying between them. The CDR3 sequence is 14 residues long.

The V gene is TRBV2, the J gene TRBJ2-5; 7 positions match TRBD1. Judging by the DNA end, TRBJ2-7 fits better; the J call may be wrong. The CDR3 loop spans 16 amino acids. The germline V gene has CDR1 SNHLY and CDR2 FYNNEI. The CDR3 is CASSGPMGTASYEQYF. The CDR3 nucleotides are TGTGCCAGCAGCGGGCCCATGGGGACAGCCAGCTACGAGCAGTACTTC.

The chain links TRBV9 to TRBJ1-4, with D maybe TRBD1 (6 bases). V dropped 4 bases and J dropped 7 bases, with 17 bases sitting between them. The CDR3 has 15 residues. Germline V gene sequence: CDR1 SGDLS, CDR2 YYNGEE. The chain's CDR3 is CASSLTGGAGEKLFF. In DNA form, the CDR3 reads TGTGCCAGCAGCCTGACTGGGGGCGCGGGTGAAAAACTGTTTTTT.

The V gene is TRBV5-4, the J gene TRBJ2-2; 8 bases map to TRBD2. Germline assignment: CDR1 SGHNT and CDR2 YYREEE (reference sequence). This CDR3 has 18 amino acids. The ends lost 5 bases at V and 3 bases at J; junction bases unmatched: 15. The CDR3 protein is CASSLIGGDLGHTGELFF. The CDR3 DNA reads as TGTGCCAGCAGTCTTATCGGGGGGGACCTGGGGCACACCGGGGAGCTGTTTTTT.

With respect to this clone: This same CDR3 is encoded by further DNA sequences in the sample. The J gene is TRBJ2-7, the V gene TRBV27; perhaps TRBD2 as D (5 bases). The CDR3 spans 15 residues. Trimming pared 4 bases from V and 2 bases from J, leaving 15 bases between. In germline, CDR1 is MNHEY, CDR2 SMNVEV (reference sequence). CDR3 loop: CASSSPTTGTYEQYF. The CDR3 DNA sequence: TGTGCCAGCAGTTCACCCACGACGGGAACCTACGAGCAGTACTTC.

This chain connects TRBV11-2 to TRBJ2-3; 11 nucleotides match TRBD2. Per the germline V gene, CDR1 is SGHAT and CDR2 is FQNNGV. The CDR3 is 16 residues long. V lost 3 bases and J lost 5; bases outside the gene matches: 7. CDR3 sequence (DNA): TGTGCCAGCAGCTTCGGTGGACTAGCGGGCCGAGATACGCAGTATTTT. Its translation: CASSFGGLAGRDTQYF.

CDR3 residues: CASSQADRGAYEQYF. CDR3 bases: TGTGCCAGCAGCCAAGCGGACAGGGGTGCCTACGAGCAGTACTTC. The rearrangement joins TRBV4-2 to TRBJ2-7; TRBD1 agrees at 9 bases. V shed 1 base and J 2 bases; nucleotides not matched to a gene: 3. This CDR3 contains 15 residues. Germline CDR1 is LGHNA and CDR2 is YNFKEQ.

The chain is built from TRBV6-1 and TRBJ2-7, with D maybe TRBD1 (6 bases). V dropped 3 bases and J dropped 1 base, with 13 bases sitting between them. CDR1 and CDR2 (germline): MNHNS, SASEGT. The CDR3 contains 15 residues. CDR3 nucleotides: TGTGCCAGCAGTGAGGTAGGACAGTTATCCTACGAGCAGTACTTC. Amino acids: CASSEVGQLSYEQYF.

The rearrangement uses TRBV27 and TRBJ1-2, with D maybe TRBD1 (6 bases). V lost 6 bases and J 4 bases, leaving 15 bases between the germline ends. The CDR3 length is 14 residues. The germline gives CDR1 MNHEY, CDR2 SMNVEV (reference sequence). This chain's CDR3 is CASRLTGGGYGYTF. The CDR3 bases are TGTGCCAGCAGACTGACAGGAGGCGGCTATGGCTACACCTTC.

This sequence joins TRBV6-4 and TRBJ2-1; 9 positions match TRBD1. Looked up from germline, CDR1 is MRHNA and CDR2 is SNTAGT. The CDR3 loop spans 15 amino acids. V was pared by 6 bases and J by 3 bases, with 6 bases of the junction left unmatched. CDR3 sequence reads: CASSLTGGDYNEQFF. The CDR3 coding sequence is TGTGCCAGCAGCCTGACAGGGGGGGACTACAATGAGCAGTTCTTC.

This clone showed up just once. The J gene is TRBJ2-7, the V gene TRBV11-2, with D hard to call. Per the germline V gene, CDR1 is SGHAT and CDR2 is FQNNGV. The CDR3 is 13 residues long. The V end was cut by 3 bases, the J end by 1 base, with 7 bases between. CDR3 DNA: TGTGCCAGCAGCTTTATGAGATCCTACGAGCAGTACTTC. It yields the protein CASSFMRSYEQYF. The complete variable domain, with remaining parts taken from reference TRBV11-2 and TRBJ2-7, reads EAGVAQSPRYKIIEKRQSVAFWCNPISGHATLYWYQQILGQGPKLLIQFQNNGVVDDSQLPKDRFSAERLKGVDSTLKIQPAKLEDSAVYLCASSFMRSYEQYFGPGTRLTVT.

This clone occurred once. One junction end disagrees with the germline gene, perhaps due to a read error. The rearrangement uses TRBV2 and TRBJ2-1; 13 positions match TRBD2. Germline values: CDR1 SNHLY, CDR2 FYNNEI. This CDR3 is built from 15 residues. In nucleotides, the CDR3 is TGTGCCAGCAGTCCGGGACTAGCGGGGCTCAATAAGCAGTTCTTC. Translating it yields CASSPGLAGLNKQFF.

The CDR3 here is CATPGLGNEQFF. The DNA for the CDR3 is TGCGCCACCCCGGGACTAGGGAATGAGCAGTTCTTC. The V call is TRBV5-1, the J call TRBJ2-1; 8 bases are shared with TRBD2. Germline V gives CDR1 SGHRS, CDR2 YFSETQ. The CDR3 sequence is 12 residues long. Losses at the gene ends were 9 bases for V and 7 bases for J; bases not matched to a gene: 6.

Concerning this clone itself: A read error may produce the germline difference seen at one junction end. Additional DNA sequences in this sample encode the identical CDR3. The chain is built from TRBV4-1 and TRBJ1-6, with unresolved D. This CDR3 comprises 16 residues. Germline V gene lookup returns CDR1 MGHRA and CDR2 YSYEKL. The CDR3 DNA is TGCGCCAGCAGCCAAGATGGTCAGGTCTTTAATTCACCTCTCCACTTT. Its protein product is CASSQDGQVFNSPLHF.

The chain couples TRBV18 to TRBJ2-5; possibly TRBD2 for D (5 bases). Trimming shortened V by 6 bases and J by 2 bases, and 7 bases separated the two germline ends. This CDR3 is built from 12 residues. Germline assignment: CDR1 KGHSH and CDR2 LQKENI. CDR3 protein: CASSSGQETQYF. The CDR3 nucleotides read TGTGCCAGCTCGTCGGGGCAAGAGACCCAGTACTTC.

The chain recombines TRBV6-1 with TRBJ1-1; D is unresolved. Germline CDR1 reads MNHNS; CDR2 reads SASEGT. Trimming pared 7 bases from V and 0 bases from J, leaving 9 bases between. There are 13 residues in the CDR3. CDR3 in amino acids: CASISEVNTEAFF. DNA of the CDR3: TGTGCCAGCATTTCAGAGGTGAACACTGAAGCTTTCTTT.

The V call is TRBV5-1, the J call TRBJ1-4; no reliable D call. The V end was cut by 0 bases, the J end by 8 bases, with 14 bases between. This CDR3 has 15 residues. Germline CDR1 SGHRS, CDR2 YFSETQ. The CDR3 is CASSLVAGSQEKLFF. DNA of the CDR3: TGCGCCAGCAGCTTGGTAGCGGGGTCACAGGAAAAACTGTTTTTT. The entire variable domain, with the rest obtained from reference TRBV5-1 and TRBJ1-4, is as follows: KAGVTQTPRYLIKTRGQQVTLSCSPISGHRSVSWYQQTPGQGLQFLFEYFSETQRNKGNFPGRFSGRQFSNSRSEMNVSTLELGDSALYLCASSLVAGSQEKLFFGSGTQLSVL.

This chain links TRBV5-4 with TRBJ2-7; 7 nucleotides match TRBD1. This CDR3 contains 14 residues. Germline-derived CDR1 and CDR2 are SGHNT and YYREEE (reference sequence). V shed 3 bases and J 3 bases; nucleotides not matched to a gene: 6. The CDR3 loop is CASSSGTVDYEQYF. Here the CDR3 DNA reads TGTGCCAGCAGCTCCGGGACAGTTGACTACGAGCAGTACTTC.

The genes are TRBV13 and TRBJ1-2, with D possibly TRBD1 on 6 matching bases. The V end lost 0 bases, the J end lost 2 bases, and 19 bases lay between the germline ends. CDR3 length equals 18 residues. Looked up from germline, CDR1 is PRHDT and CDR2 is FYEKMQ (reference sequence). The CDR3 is CASSLGQGRGQKNYGYTF. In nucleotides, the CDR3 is TGTGCCAGCAGCTTAGGCCAAGGTCGAGGACAGAAAAACTATGGCTACACCTTC.

The CDR3 nucleotides are TGTGCCACCCTTAAGGGGGAAAAACTGTTTTTT. It codes for CATLKGEKLFF. This chain connects TRBV19 to TRBJ1-4, with D possibly being TRBD1 (5 bases). The CDR3 has 11 amino acids. V was shortened by 10 bases and J by 8 bases, with 11 bases between the two germline ends. Germline assignment: CDR1 LNHDA and CDR2 SQIVND (reference sequence).

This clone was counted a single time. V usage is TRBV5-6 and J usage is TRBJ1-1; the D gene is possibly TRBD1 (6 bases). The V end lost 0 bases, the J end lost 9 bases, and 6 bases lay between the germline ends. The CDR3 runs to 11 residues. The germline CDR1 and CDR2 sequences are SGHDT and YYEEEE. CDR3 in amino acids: CASSLGDKAFF. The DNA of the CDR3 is TGTGCCAGCAGCTTGGGGGACAAAGCTTTCTTT.